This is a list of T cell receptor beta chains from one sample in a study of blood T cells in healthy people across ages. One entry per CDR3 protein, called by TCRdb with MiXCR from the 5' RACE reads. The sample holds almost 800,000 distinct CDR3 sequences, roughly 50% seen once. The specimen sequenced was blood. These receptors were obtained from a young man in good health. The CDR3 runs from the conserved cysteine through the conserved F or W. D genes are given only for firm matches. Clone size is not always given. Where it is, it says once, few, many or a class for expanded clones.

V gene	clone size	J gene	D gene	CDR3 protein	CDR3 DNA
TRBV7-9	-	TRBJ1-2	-	CASSRLGLGGYTF	TGTGCCAGCAGCCGCTTGGGGCTGGGCGGCTACACCTTC
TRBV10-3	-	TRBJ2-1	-	CAISSTVNEQFF	TGTGCCATCAGCTCCACAGTAAATGAGCAGTTCTTC
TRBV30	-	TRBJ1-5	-	CAWSVAASTQPQHF	TGTGCCTGGAGCGTAGCAGCTTCTACCCAGCCCCAGCATTTT
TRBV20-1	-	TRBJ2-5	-	CSAHLRQQETQYF	TGCAGTGCCCACCTAAGGCAGCAAGAGACCCAGTACTTC
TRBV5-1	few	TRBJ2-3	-	CASSLGQASADTQYF	TGCGCCAGCAGCTTGGGACAGGCGAGCGCAGATACGCAGTATTTT
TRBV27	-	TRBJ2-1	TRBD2	CASSFGLAGPSSYNEQFF	TGTGCCAGCAGTTTCGGTCTAGCGGGGCCAAGCTCCTACAATGAGCAGTTCTTC
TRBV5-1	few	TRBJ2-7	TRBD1	CASRQGQGAYEQYF	TGCGCCAGCAGACAGGGACAGGGGGCCTACGAGCAGTACTTC
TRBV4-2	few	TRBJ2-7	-	CASSQDSQSSYEQYF	TGTGCCAGCAGCCAAGACAGCCAAAGCTCCTACGAGCAGTACTTC
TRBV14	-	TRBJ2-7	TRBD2	CASSRASSGTYEQYF	TGTGCCAGCAGCCGAGCTTCTAGCGGGACCTACGAGCAGTACTTC
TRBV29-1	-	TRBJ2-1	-	CSVTLTFVEQFF	TGCAGCGTTACACTGACCTTCGTCGAGCAGTTCTTC
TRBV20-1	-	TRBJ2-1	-	CSARASASKTIYNEQFF	TGCAGTGCTAGAGCCTCGGCCTCAAAAACCATCTACAATGAGCAGTTCTTC
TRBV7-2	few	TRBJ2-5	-	CASSLGVGFQTQYF	TGTGCCAGCAGCTTAGGGGTGGGGTTTCAGACCCAGTACTTC
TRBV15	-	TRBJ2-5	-	CATSRLVGWQETQYF	TGTGCCACCAGCCGCCTCGTAGGCTGGCAAGAGACCCAGTACTTC
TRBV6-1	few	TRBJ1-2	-	CASNEGGTYGYTF	TGTGCCAGCAATGAGGGCGGGACATATGGCTACACCTTC
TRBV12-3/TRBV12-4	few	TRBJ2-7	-	CASSLGVVPIPYEQYF	TGTGCCAGCAGTTTAGGGGTAGTACCAATTCCCTACGAGCAGTACTTC